The source of this TCR beta chain is a study of beta chain features in type 1 diabetes. Overall study findings and caveats: Using cDNA template may skew counts toward highly expressing activated cells.

Reverse transcription of all isolated RNA meant that expressed TCRB transcripts were sequenced. Sequencing used immunoSEQ multiplex PCR; TCRdb keeps in-frame clones, though not all of them. The data hold around 450,000 clones, with 11% observed a single time. There are a few counts of this clone. The antigen remains unidentified. The V end was cut by 0 bases, the J end by 0 bases, with 9 bases between. The CDR3 runs 15 residues. Looked up from germline, CDR1 is MNHEY and CDR2 is SVGAGI. The chain recombines TRBV6-5 with TRBJ2-7; D is unresolved. This clonotype originated in a young woman in good health. Sequencing was done on a sample of naive CD4+ T cells from blood. CDR3 nucleotides: TGTGCCAGCAGTTACTCGGAATCAAGCTCCTACGAGCAGTACTTC. Amino acids: CASSYSESSSYEQYF.